These 3 T cell receptor beta chains share one sample of origin, sequenced in a study of cytomegalovirus exposure and HLA in healthy donors. Primers: 60 Vbeta forward and 13 Jbeta reverse. Profiling relied on immunoSEQ multiplex PCR, and the TCRdb table lists in-frame clones only, not all of them. The table includes around 120,000 clones, 81% detected once. Sequencing was carried out using PBMCs. The receptors were sampled from a woman aged 30 to 39 in good health and CMV-seronegative.

The chain carries TRBV18 and TRBJ2-7, with 11 bases fitting TRBD1. Trimming at V came to 5 bases and at J to 4 bases, leaving 13 bases not matched to a gene. Germline V lookup: CDR1 KGHSH, CDR2 LQKENI. The CDR3 runs to 17 residues. The CDR3 protein is CASSGPWDRGFSYEQYF. In nucleotides, the CDR3 is TGTGCCAGCTCAGGACCCTGGGACAGGGGGTTTAGTTACGAGCAGTACTTC.

CDR3 in amino acids: CASSRTGLAGYEQYF. The CDR3 region has the DNA TGTGCCAGCAGCCGAACGGGACTAGCGGGCTACGAGCAGTACTTC. The chain combines TRBV7-2 with TRBJ2-7; 12 positions agree with TRBD2. Germline-derived CDR1 and CDR2 are SGHTA and FQGNSA. The trim removed 5 bases at V and 3 bases at J, leaving 5 bases unmatched. This CDR3 is built from 15 residues.

The V call is TRBV7-8, the J call TRBJ2-5, with 8 bases identical to TRBD2. Germline V gene sequence: CDR1 SGHVS, CDR2 FQNEAQ. The trim removed 1 base at V and 11 bases at J, leaving 9 bases unmatched. CDR3 size: 14 residues. The CDR3 loop is CASSLGLGEREQYF. In DNA form, the CDR3 reads TGTGCCAGCAGCTTAGGTCTGGGGGAGCGGGAGCAGTACTTC.